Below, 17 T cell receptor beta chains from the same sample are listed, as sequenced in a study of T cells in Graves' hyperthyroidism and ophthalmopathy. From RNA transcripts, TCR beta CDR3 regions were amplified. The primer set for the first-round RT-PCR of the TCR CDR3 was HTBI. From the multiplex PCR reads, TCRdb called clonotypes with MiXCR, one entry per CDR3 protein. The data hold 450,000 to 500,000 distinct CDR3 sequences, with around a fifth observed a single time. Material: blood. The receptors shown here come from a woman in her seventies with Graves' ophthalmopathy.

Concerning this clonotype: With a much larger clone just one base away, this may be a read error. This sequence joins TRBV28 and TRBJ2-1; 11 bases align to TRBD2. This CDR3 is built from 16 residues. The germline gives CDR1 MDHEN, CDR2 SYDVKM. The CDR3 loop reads CAISLQIAGGRNEQFF. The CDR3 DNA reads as TGTGCCATCAGTTTACAGATAGCGGGAGGGCGTAATGAGCAGTTCTTC.

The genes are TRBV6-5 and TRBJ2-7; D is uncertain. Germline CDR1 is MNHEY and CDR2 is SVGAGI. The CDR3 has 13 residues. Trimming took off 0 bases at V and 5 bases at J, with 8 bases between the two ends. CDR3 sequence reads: CASSYSNRNEQYF. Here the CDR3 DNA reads TGTGCCAGCAGTTACTCGAATAGGAACGAGCAGTACTTC.

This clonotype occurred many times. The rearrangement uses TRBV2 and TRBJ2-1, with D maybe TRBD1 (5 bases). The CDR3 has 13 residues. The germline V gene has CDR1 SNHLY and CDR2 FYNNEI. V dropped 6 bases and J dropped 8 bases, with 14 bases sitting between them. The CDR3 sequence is CASRLRVVDEQFF. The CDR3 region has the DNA TGTGCCAGCAGGCTCAGGGTAGTCGATGAGCAGTTCTTC.

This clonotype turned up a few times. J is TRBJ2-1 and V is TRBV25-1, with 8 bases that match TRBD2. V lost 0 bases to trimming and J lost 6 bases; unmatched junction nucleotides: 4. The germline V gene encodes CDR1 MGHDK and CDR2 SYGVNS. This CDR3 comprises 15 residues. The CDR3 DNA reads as TGTGCCAGCAGTGAATACGGCGGGAGGCCCAATGAGCAGTTCTTC. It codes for CASSEYGGRPNEQFF.

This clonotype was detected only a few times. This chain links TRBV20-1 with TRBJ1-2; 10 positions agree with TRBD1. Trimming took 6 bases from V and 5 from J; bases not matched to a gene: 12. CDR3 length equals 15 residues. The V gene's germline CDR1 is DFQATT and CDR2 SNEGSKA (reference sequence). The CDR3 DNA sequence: TGCAGTGCCCGTACCGGGACAGGGGATCAATATGGCTACACCTTC. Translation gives CSARTGTGDQYGYTF.

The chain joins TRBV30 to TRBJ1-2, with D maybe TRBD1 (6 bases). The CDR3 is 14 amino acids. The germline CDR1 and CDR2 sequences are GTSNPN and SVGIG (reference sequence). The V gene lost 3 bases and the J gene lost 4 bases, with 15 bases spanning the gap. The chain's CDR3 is CAWRPQGGIYGYTF. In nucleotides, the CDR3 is TGTGCCTGGAGGCCACAAGGGGGGATCTATGGCTACACCTTC.

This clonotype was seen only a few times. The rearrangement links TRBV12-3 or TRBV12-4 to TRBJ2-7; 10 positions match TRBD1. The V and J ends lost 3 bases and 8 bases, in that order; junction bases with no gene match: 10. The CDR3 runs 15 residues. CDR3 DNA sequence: TGTGCCAGCAGTTTGAGACAGGGGGCCCTTCAGAAGCAGTACTTC. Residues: CASSLRQGALQKQYF.

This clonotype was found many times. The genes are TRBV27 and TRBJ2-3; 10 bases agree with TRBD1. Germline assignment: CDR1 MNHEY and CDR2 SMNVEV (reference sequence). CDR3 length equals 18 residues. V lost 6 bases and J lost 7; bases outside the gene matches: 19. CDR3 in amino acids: CASSWRGQGISRPNTQYF. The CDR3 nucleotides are TGTGCCAGCAGCTGGAGGGGACAGGGGATCTCTCGCCCAAATACGCAGTATTTT.

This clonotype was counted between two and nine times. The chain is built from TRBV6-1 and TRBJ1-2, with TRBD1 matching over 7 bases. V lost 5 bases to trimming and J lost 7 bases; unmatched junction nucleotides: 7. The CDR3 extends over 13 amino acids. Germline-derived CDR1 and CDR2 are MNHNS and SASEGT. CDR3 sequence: CASSRTGLRGYTF. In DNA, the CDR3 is TGTGCCAGCAGTCGGACAGGCTTGCGTGGCTACACCTTC.

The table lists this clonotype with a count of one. In nucleotides, the CDR3 is TGTGCCAGCAGTGAAGCGGGGGTGGGAGCTTTCTTT. Amino acids: CASSEAGVGAFF. This sequence joins TRBV2 and TRBJ1-1; a weak D match, TRBD1 (5 bases). Trimming took 0 bases from V and 10 from J, leaving 9 bases between them. In germline, CDR1 is SNHLY, CDR2 FYNNEI. The CDR3 spans 12 residues. The variable domain in full, completed from reference TRBV2 and TRBJ1-1, reads EPEVTQTPSHQVTQMGQEVILRCVPISNHLYFYWYRQILGQKVEFLVSFYNNEISEKSEIFDDQFSVERPDGSNFTLKIRSTKLEDSAMYFCASSEAGVGAFFGQGTRLTVV.

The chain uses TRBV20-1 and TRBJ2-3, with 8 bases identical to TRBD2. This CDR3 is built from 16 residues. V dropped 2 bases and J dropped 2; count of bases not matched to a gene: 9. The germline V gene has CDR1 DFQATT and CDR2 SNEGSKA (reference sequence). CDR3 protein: CSARPVLAGDTDTQYF. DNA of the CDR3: TGCAGTGCTAGACCTGTCCTAGCGGGTGACACAGATACGCAGTATTTT.

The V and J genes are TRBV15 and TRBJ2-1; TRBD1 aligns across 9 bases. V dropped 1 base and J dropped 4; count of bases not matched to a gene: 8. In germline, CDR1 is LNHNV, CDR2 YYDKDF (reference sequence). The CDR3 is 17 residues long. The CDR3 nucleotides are TGTGCCACCAGCAGAGTAAAACAGGGGGCGGGTTACAATGAGCAGTTCTTC. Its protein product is CATSRVKQGAGYNEQFF.

CDR3 residues: CASRLIHEQFF. The CDR3, as DNA: TGTGCCAGCCGACTGATCCATGAGCAGTTCTTC. This chain connects TRBV6-1 to TRBJ2-1, with D unclear. Per the germline V gene, CDR1 is MNHNS and CDR2 is SASEGT. V lost 8 bases to trimming and J lost 8 bases, with 10 bases between them. CDR3 size: 11 residues.

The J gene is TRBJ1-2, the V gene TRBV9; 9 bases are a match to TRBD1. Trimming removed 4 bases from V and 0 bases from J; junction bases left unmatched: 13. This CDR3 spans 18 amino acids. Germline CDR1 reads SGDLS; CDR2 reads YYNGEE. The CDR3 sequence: CASSTHPQGAGSNYGYTF. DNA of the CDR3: TGTGCCAGCAGCACACACCCACAGGGGGCCGGATCTAACTATGGCTACACCTTC.

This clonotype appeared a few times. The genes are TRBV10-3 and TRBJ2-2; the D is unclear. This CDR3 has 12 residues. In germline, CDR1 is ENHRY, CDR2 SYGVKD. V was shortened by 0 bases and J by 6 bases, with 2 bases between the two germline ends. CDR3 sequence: CAISESAGELFF. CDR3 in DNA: TGTGCCATCAGTGAGTCGGCCGGGGAGCTGTTTTTT.

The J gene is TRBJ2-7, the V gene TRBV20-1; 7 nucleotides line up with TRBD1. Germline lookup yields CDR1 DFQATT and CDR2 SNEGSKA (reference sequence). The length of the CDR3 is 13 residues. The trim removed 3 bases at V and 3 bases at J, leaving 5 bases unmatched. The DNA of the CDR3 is TGCAGTGCTAGTGACAGGGTCGGCTACGAGCAGTACTTC. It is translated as CSASDRVGYEQYF.

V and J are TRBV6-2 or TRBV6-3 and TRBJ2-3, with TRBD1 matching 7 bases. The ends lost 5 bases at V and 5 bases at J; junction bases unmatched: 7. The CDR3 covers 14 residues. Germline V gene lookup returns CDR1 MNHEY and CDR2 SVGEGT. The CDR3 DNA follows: TGTGCCAGCAGTAAAGACAGGGACATAGATACGCAGTATTTT. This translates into CASSKDRDIDTQYF.